This paragraph covers one T cell receptor (beta chain) sequence. No antigen is known for it. CDR3 size: 13 residues. The germline V gene has CDR1 MNHEY and CDR2 SVGAGI. V dropped 7 bases and J dropped 0 bases, with 6 bases sitting between them. The sample is drawn from a study of tumor and adjacent non-tumor tissue in lung cancer. Study at large: The cohort had around twelve adenocarcinoma, a couple of squamous cell and 1 small cell patients. Some 3.9 million productive TCRbeta reads were obtained per sample on average. Study-wide results and limits: Patients with more diverse tumor TCRs had worse survival.

Three rounds of nested PCR, following a modified ARM-PCR protocol, produced the TCRbeta library. One entry per CDR3 protein, called by TCRdb with MiXCR from the multiplex PCR reads. The repertoire holds 200,000 to 250,000 distinct CDR3 sequences, with approximately 74% as singletons. RNA was extracted from bulk tissue without any cell sorting. Donors were chemotherapy-naive, newly diagnosed lung cancer surgical patients in China, August–late 2014. Input material: lung tumor tissue. This clonotype originated in a man aged 55 to 70 with non-small cell lung cancer. This chain connects TRBV6-5 to TRBJ2-2; the D call may be TRBD1 or TRBD2 (5 bases each). CDR3 DNA sequence: TGTGCCAGCATGGGGGCGAACACCGGGGAGCTGTTTTTT. Protein product: CASMGANTGELFF.